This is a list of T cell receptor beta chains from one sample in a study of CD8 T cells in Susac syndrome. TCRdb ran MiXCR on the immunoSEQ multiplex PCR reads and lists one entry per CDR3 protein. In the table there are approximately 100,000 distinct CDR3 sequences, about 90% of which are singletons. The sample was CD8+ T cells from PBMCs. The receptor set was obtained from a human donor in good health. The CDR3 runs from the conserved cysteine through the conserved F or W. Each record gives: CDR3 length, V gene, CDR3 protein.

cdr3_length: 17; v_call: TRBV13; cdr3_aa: CASSPPTSGGRTDTQYF
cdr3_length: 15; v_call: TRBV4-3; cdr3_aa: CASSFHPGRGTEAFF
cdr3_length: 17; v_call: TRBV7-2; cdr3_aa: CASSFRGSSLAKNIQYF
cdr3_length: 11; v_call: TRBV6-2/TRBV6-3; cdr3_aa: CASTLIYEQYF
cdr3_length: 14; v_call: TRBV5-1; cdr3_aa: CASSLIQGGEKLFF
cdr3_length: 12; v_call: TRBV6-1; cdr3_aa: CASSLNEGTQYF
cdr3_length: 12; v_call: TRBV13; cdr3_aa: CAGRTGNTEAFF
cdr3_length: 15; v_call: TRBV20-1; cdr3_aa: CSARTSGSLRNEQFF
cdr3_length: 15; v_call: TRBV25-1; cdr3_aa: CASSSQRGFGTEAFF
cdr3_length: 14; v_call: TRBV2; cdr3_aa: CASRKSTGGNTIYF
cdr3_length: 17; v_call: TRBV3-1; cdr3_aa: CASSQIKSAAHQPQAFF
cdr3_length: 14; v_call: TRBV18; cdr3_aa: CASSPPTGGDTQYF
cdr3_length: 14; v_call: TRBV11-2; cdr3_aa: CASTQGQGNTEAFF
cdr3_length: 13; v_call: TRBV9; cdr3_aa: CAGSMASTDTQYF
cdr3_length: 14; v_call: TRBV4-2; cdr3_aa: CASSQVSSTDTQYF
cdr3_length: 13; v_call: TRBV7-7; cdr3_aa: CASSPDSTGELFF
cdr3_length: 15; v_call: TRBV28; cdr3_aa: CASSLRQGGPYEQYF
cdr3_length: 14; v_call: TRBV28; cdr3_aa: CASSSEQGRGAQHF
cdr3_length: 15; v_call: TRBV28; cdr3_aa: CASTQGRRPNSPLHF
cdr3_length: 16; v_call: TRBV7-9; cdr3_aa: CASSSRDRELSETQYF
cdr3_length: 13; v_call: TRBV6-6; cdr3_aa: CASSGASGDTQYF
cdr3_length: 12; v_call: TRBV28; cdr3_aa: CASRPSSYEQYF
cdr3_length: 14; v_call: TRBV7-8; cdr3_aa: CASSFDRASYEQYF
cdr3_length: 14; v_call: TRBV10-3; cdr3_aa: CASQGTVNTGELFF
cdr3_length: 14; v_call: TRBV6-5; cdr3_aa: CASRGGTINGELFF
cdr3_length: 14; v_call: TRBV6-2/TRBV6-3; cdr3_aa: CASRPTAQTRWAFF
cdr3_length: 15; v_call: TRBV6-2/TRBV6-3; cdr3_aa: CASIAPGRLSYEQYF
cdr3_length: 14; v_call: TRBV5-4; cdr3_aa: CASSLVGGPYEQYF
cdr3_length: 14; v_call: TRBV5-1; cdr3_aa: CASSWNREVTEAFF
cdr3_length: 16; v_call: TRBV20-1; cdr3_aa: CSARQTGTISENTIYF
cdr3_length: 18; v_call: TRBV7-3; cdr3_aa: CASSAHRPSGVNTGELFF
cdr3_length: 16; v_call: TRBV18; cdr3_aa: CASSLGQGGAVAEAFF
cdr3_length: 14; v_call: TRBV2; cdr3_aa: CASSEVAGGNEQFF
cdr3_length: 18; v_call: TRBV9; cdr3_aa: CASSVASSGRRAYNEQFF
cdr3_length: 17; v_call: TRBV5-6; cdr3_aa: CASSLMGGNLMNTEAFF
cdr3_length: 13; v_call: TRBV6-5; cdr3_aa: CASWGFSNTEAFF
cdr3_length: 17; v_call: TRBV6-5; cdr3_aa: CASSYSWSERSSYEQYF
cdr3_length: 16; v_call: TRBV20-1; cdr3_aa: CSARPGQGRPNTEAFF
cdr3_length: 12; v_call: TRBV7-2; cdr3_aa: CASSLTVYEQYF
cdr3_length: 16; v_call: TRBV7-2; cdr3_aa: CASSSPGQGPGETQYF
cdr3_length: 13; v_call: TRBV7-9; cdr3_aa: CASSPKGPDTQYF
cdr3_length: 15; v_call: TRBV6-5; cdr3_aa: CASRKSDRPSYEQYF
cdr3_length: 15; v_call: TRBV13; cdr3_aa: CASSSGTSGMNEQFF
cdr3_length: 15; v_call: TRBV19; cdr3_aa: CASSPSGGNYNEQFF
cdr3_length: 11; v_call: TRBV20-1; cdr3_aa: CSAAPESEAFF
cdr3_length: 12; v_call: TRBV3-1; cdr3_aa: CASSQQVTEAFF
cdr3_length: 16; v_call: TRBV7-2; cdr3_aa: CASSLVWAAGNQPQHF
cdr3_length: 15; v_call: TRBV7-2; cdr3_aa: CASSRPVAGDTEAFF
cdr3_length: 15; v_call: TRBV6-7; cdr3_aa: CASSYRTLHTDTQYF
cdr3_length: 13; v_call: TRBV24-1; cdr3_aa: CATSDPGSGELFF
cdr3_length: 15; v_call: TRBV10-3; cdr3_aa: CAISESRGRNTEAFF
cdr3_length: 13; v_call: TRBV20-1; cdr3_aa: CSATRRANTEAFF